This is a list of T cell receptor beta chains from one sample in a study of cytomegalovirus exposure and HLA in healthy donors. The method was immunoSEQ multiplex PCR; TCRdb's version includes in-frame clones alone and lacks a portion of them. In the table there are over 200,000 clones, over 80% of which are singletons. The source material was PBMCs. The receptors come from a young woman in good health and CMV-seronegative. Both conserved end residues are part of each CDR3. D genes are given only for firm matches. The size of a clone is reported for some rows only, either as once, few or many, or as a class for expanded clones.

D	V	J	size	DNA	CDR3
NA	TRBV29-1	TRBJ2-5	once	TGCAGCTCGGGACCTACGAACCAAGAGACCCAGTACTTC	CSSGPTNQETQYF
NA	TRBV6-1	TRBJ2-1	NA	TGTGCCAGCAGCTGGACTTTTCACAATGAGCAGTTCTTC	CASSWTFHNEQFF
NA	TRBV30	TRBJ1-2	NA	TGTGCCTGGAGTCTCCAAAGAGCTAACTATGGCTACACCTTC	CAWSLQRANYGYTF
NA	TRBV7-9	TRBJ2-7	NA	TGTGCCAGCGGAATAAGCTCCTACGAGCAGTACTTC	CASGISSYEQYF
TRBD1	TRBV6-5	TRBJ2-3	NA	TGTGCCAGCAGTTATTCGACAGGGAGAGGAGATACGCAGTATTTT	CASSYSTGRGDTQYF
NA	TRBV4-2	TRBJ1-1	NA	TGTGCCAGCAGCCAAGTTTGGTCCAGCCTAACCGAAGCTTTCTTT	CASSQVWSSLTEAFF
TRBD2	TRBV2	TRBJ2-7	NA	TGTGCCAGCAGTGAAGCAACTAGCGGGGGGATCGAGCAGTACTTC	CASSEATSGGIEQYF
NA	TRBV7-2	TRBJ2-5	NA	TGTGCCAGCAGCTCTAGCGCGCGATCCCAGACCCAGTACTTC	CASSSSARSQTQYF
TRBD1	TRBV4-2	TRBJ1-1	NA	TGTGCCAGCAGCCAAGATCTAGGGACAGGGGTTGAAGCTTTCTTT	CASSQDLGTGVEAFF
NA	TRBV5-6	TRBJ2-2	NA	TGTGCCAGCAGCTTGAGGTTCGGGCCGGCGAGGGAGCTGTTTTTT	CASSLRFGPARELFF
TRBD1	TRBV19	TRBJ2-5	once	TGTGCCAGTAGTTCGACAGGGGGCTTGGAGACCCAGTACTTC	CASSSTGGLETQYF
NA	TRBV5-4	TRBJ1-5	NA	TGTGCCAGCAGCCTCGACAGTAATCAGCCCCAGCATTTT	CASSLDSNQPQHF
NA	TRBV2	TRBJ1-4	NA	TGTGCCAGCAGAGATAGGGCTGCAACTAATGAAAAACTGTTTTTT	CASRDRAATNEKLFF
TRBD2	TRBV5-6	TRBJ2-5	NA	TGTGCCAGCAGCTTAGCGGGGGGAGCCCAAGAGACCCAGTACTTC	CASSLAGGAQETQYF
TRBD2	TRBV10-3	TRBJ2-1	NA	TGTGCCATCAGTGAGTCCCAGGGACTAGCTTCGGAGCAGTTCTTC	CAISESQGLASEQFF
NA	TRBV11-2	TRBJ2-1	NA	TGTGCCAGCAGCCCCGCACTAGGGGGCAATGAGCAGTTCTTC	CASSPALGGNEQFF
TRBD1	TRBV27	TRBJ1-1	NA	TGTGCCAGCACCCCGGGACAGACGAACACTGAAGCTTTCTTT	CASTPGQTNTEAFF
NA	TRBV9	TRBJ2-1	NA	TGTGCCAGCAGCGTAGATCTCGGGAGAACCTACAATGAGCAGTTCTTC	CASSVDLGRTYNEQFF
TRBD1	TRBV5-6	TRBJ1-5	NA	TGTGCCAGCAGCCCGGGACAGGGTGCTCAGCCCCAGCATTTT	CASSPGQGAQPQHF
TRBD1	TRBV5-6	TRBJ1-2	NA	TGTGCCAGCAGCTTGTGGGACAGCTATGGCTACACCTTC	CASSLWDSYGYTF
NA	TRBV2	TRBJ2-5	NA	TGTGCCAGCAGTGAAGGGGTGGATCGGGTGGAGACCCAGTACTTC	CASSEGVDRVETQYF
NA	TRBV11-1	TRBJ1-1	NA	TGTGCCAGCAGCTTATTAAGGGGCCTGAACACTGAAGCTTTCTTT	CASSLLRGLNTEAFF